The T cell receptor (beta chain) under discussion was sequenced for a study of beta chain features in type 1 diabetes. General observations from the study: Insertions at VDJ junctions were less frequent in type 1 diabetes patients. These patients also deleted more nucleotides at the same junctions.

Expressed TCRB transcripts were sequenced because the entire RNA isolate underwent reverse transcription. Clones were sequenced by immunoSEQ multiplex PCR, and TCRdb holds only the in-frame ones, with some missing. Of fewer than 150,000 clones in the sample, less than 9% were seen once. CDR1 and CDR2 (germline): SGDLS, YYNGEE. The V end was cut by 3 bases, the J end by 0 bases, with 9 bases between. The CDR3 loop spans 14 amino acids. The authors sorted CD4+ naive, central memory, regulatory and stem cell-like memory cells via CD45RO/CCR7/CD25/CD127/CD95/CD27. This clone has a handful of counts. Antigen unknown.

The gene calls are TRBV9 and TRBJ1-1; D remains ambiguous. Specimen: central memory CD4+ T cells from blood. The clonotype was recovered from a woman aged 25 to 45 in good health. CDR3 DNA: TGTGCCAGCAGCGCAGACTTTCTGAACACTGAAGCTTTCTTT. This sequence encodes CASSADFLNTEAFF.